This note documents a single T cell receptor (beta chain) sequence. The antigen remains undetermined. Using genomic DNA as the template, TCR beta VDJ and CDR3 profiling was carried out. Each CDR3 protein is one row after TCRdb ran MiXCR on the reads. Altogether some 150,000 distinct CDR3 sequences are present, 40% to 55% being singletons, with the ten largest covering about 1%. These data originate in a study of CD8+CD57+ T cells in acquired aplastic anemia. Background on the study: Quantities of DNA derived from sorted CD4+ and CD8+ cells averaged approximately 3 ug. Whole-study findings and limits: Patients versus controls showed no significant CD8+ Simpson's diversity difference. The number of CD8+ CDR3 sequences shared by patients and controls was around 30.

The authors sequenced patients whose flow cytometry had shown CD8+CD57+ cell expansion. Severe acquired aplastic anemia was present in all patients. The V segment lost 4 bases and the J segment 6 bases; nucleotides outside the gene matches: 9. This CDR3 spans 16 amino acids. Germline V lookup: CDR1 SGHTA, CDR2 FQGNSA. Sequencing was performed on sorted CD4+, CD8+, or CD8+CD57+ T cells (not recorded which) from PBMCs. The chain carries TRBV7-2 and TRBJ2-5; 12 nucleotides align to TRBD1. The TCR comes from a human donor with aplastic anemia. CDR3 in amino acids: CASSSWGQGARKTQYF. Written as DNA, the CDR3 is TGTGCCAGCAGCTCATGGGGACAGGGGGCGAGGAAGACCCAGTACTTC.